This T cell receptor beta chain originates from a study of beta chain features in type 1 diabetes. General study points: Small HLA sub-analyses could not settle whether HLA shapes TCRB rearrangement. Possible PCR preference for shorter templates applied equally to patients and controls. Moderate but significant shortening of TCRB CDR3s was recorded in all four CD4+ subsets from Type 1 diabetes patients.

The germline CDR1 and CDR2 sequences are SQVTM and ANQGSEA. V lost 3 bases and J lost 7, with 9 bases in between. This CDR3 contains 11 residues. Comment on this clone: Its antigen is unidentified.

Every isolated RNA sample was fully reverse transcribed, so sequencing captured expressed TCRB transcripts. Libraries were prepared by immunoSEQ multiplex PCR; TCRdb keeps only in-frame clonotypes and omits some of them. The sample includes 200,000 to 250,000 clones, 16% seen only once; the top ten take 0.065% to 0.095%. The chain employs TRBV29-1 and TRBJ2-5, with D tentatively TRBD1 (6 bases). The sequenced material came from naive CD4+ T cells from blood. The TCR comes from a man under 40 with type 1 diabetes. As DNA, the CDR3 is TGCAGCGTTGAGGGCAGGGGGACCCAGTACTTC. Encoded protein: CSVEGRGTQYF. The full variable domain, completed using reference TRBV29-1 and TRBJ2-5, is SAVISQKPSRDICQRGTSLTIQCQVDSQVTMMFWYRQQPGQSLTLIATANQGSEATYESGFVIDKFPISRPNLTFSTLTVSNMSPEDSSIYLCSVEGRGTQYFGPGTRLLVL.